This T cell receptor beta chain was recorded in a study of blood T cell repertoires in COVID-19. Repertoires were generated with immunoSEQ multiplex PCR, while TCRdb's copy carries only in-frame clones and drops some. The repertoire holds some 150,000 clones, with about 88% as singletons. The CDR3 covers 14 residues. In germline, CDR1 is SGHRS, CDR2 YFSETQ. V shed 4 bases and J shed 2 bases, with 13 bases lying between them. The chain has TRBV5-1 and TRBJ2-7; maybe TRBD2 (7 bases). Sequences were obtained from peripheral blood. The source of this sequence is a man aged 35 to 55 with acute or convalescent COVID-19. CDR3 amino acids: CASSPGGGTYEQYF. In DNA form, the CDR3 reads TGCGCCAGCAGCCCGGGGGGCGGGACCTACGAGCAGTACTTC.